A selection of T cell receptor beta chains follows, all from one sample in a study of PD-L1 blockade in urothelial cancer. Generated by immunoSEQ multiplex PCR, the TCRdb table keeps only in-frame clones and is missing some. The sample consists of 70,000 to 100,000 clones, 65% to 85% of them appearing once. Specimen: PBMCs, collected around atezolizumab (anti-PD-L1) treatment. The receptors derive from a man between 60 and 70 years old with urothelial cancer. Both conserved end residues are part of each CDR3. The D gene is left open where the match is weak. The listing skips clone size in some rows; elsewhere it reads once, few, many or a size class.

>TRBJ1-1|.|.|15|TRBV5-4
CASSPEGALNTEAFF
TGTGCCAGCAGCCCCGAGGGAGCCTTGAACACTGAAGCTTTCTTT
>TRBJ2-1|.|.|15|TRBV5-8
CASSDLDRFYNEQFF
TGTGCCAGCAGCGACCTCGACAGGTTTTACAATGAGCAGTTCTTC
>TRBJ2-7|.|.|16|TRBV7-9
CASSPIEGLLSYEQYF
TGTGCCAGCAGCCCAATCGAGGGACTGCTCTCCTACGAGCAGTACTTC
>TRBJ1-1|.|.|13|TRBV10-3
CAINDGGNTEAFF
TGTGCCATTAACGACGGAGGGAACACTGAAGCTTTCTTT
>TRBJ1-6|.|.|17|TRBV11-2
CASSLDTGYSYNSPLHF
TGTGCCAGCAGCTTAGATACGGGTTACTCCTATAATTCACCCCTCCACTTT
>TRBJ2-1|TRBD2|few|15|TRBV7-8
CASSLASSGGAAQFF
TGTGCCAGCAGCTTAGCCTCTAGCGGGGGGGCGGCACAGTTCTTC
>TRBJ1-6|.|.|14|TRBV19
CASSSGQSNSPLHF
TGTGCCAGTAGCTCAGGGCAGAGCAATTCACCCCTCCACTTT
>TRBJ1-2|.|.|14|TRBV10-3
CAISTGTNNYGYTF
TGTGCCATCAGTACCGGGACAAACAACTATGGCTACACCTTC
>TRBJ2-7|.|.|14|TRBV12-5
CASGTGTPPYEQYF
TGTGCTAGTGGGACCGGGACACCTCCCTACGAGCAGTACTTC
>TRBJ2-3|TRBD1|.|15|TRBV2
CASTPDRVRTDTQYF
TGTGCCAGCACCCCGGACAGGGTCCGCACAGATACGCAGTATTTT
>TRBJ2-6|TRBD1|.|19|TRBV18
CASSPPWDSLLSGANVLTF
TGTGCCAGCTCACCTCCTTGGGACAGTCTTCTCTCTGGGGCCAACGTCCTGACTTTC
>TRBJ1-2|.|.|13|TRBV29-1
CSVGGGPNYGYTF
TGCAGCGTTGGTGGAGGTCCTAACTATGGCTACACCTTC
>TRBJ1-2|.|.|13|TRBV9
CASSGQGGYGYTF
TGTGCCAGCAGCGGTCAGGGCGGCTATGGCTACACCTTC
>TRBJ2-1|.|.|16|TRBV12-5
CASGLASYREGREQFF
TGTGCTAGTGGTTTGGCCTCGTACAGGGAAGGTCGTGAGCAGTTCTTC
>TRBJ2-1|TRBD1|.|15|TRBV19
CASKGWGQGNNEQFF
TGTGCCAGTAAAGGTTGGGGACAGGGAAACAATGAGCAGTTCTTC
>TRBJ2-5|.|.|11|TRBV28
CASSSEETQYF
TGTGCCAGCAGTTCAGAAGAGACCCAGTACTTC
>TRBJ2-3|TRBD1|.|15|TRBV11-2
CASSSGQGGADTQYF
TGTGCCAGCAGCTCTGGACAGGGGGGAGCAGATACGCAGTATTTT
>TRBJ2-1|TRBD2|.|16|TRBV11-2
CASSLTLAGSYNEQFF
TGTGCCAGCAGCTTAACTCTAGCGGGGTCCTACAATGAGCAGTTCTTC
>TRBJ2-7|TRBD2|.|16|TRBV14
CASSQGSGGLTEVQYF
TGTGCCAGCAGCCAAGGAAGCGGGGGCCTCACCGAGGTGCAGTACTTC
>TRBJ1-4|.|few|14|TRBV30
CAWGGQGLWEKLFF
TGTGCCTGGGGCGGGCAGGGGCTTTGGGAAAAACTGTTTTTT
>TRBJ1-4|.|.|15|TRBV5-1
CASSPTRATNEKLFF
TGCGCCAGCAGCCCTACCAGGGCAACTAATGAAAAACTGTTTTTT
>TRBJ2-3|TRBD2|.|18|TRBV28
CASSLAQREVWGTDTQYF
TGTGCCAGCAGTTTAGCCCAGCGGGAGGTTTGGGGCACAGATACGCAGTATTTT
>TRBJ1-4|.|.|16|TRBV6-5
CASSYRPGATNEKLFF
TGTGCCAGCAGTTACAGGCCGGGAGCAACTAATGAAAAACTGTTTTTT
>TRBJ1-5|.|once|15|TRBV5-1
CASTSDGEGNQPQHF
TGCGCCAGCACCTCGGATGGGGAGGGCAATCAGCCCCAGCATTTT
>TRBJ2-3|TRBD1|few|16|TRBV6-6
CASSYGTGGSTDTQYF
TGTGCCAGCAGTTACGGGACAGGGGGTAGCACAGATACGCAGTATTTT
>TRBJ2-5|TRBD1|.|14|TRBV6-1
CASRSGQGAETQYF
TGTGCCAGCAGATCGGGACAGGGGGCGGAGACCCAGTACTTC
>TRBJ1-1|.|.|13|TRBV5-4
CASSWAGYTEAFF
TGTGCCAGCAGCTGGGCGGGGTACACTGAAGCTTTCTTT
>TRBJ2-2|TRBD1|.|15|TRBV28
CASSFRDRATGELFF
TGTGCCAGCAGTTTTAGGGACAGGGCAACCGGGGAGCTGTTTTTT
>TRBJ2-2|.|.|13|TRBV7-3
CASSPDYGGELFF
TGTGCCAGCAGCCCCGACTACGGCGGGGAGCTGTTTTTT
>TRBJ2-2|.|.|15|TRBV5-1
CASSLVAGDTGELFF
TGCGCCAGCAGCTTGGTGGCGGGTGACACCGGGGAGCTGTTTTTT
>TRBJ1-2|.|.|15|TRBV16
CASSENRFGNYGYTF
TGTGCCAGCAGCGAGAACAGGTTTGGGAACTATGGCTACACCTTC
>TRBJ2-2|TRBD2|.|17|TRBV6-1
CASSASGSPRSPGELFF
TGTGCCAGCAGTGCAAGCGGGAGCCCCCGGAGTCCTGGGGAGCTGTTTTTT
>TRBJ2-3|.|.|14|TRBV19
CASSIRQGSDTQYF
TGTGCCAGTAGTATCAGGCAGGGTTCAGATACGCAGTATTTT
>TRBJ2-2|.|.|15|TRBV7-2
CASSFLGGGSGELFF
TGTGCCAGCAGCTTTCTTGGGGGGGGCTCCGGGGAGCTGTTTTTT
>TRBJ2-1|TRBD2|once|19|TRBV9
CASSVEGLAGGGIYNEQFF
TGTGCCAGCAGCGTAGAAGGGCTAGCGGGAGGCGGGATATACAATGAGCAGTTCTTC
>TRBJ2-5|TRBD1|.|13|TRBV10-3
CATGGTGQETQYF
TGTGCCACGGGTGGGACAGGCCAAGAGACCCAGTACTTC
>TRBJ2-1|TRBD2|.|14|TRBV29-1
CSLPSGGDYNEQFF
TGCAGTCTTCCGTCCGGGGGGGATTACAATGAGCAGTTCTTC
>TRBJ2-4|TRBD2|.|17|TRBV11-2
CASSLGGAGRRLNIQYF
TGTGCCAGCAGCTTAGGAGGAGCGGGACGGCGGTTAAACATTCAGTACTTC
>TRBJ2-7|TRBD2|.|15|TRBV30
CAWNGGVGGLYEQYF
TGTGCCTGGAATGGGGGGGTGGGGGGTCTCTACGAGCAGTACTTC
>TRBJ2-7|.|.|13|TRBV29-1
CSVEVGGAEEQYF
TGCAGCGTTGAAGTGGGGGGGGCAGAGGAGCAGTACTTC
>TRBJ2-1|.|.|14|TRBV19
CASSPHSSYNEQFF
TGTGCCAGTAGCCCCCACAGCTCCTACAATGAGCAGTTCTTC
>TRBJ2-2|.|.|15|TRBV9
CASSALDLATGELFF
TGTGCCAGCAGCGCCCTCGACTTAGCCACCGGGGAGCTGTTTTTT
>TRBJ2-7|TRBD2|.|15|TRBV28
CASSLKLAVTYEQYF
TGTGCCAGCAGTTTAAAGCTAGCGGTAACCTACGAGCAGTACTTC
>TRBJ1-2|TRBD1|.|13|TRBV30
CAWSVTGDYGYTF
TGTGCCTGGAGCGTTACAGGGGACTATGGCTACACCTTC
>TRBJ2-1|TRBD1|.|14|TRBV4-3
CASSQGTGVDEQFF
TGCGCCAGCAGCCAAGGGACAGGGGTTGATGAGCAGTTCTTC
>TRBJ1-1|.|.|16|TRBV11-2
CASSPIPRGMNTEAFF
TGTGCCAGCAGCCCCATCCCGCGGGGAATGAACACTGAAGCTTTCTTT
>TRBJ1-3|TRBD1|.|15|TRBV5-6
CASSLEGASGNTIYF
TGTGCCAGCAGCTTGGAGGGGGCATCTGGAAACACCATATATTTT
>TRBJ1-1|TRBD1|once|16|TRBV7-6
CASSSGQGGMNTEAFF
TGTGCCAGCAGCTCGGGACAGGGTGGGATGAACACTGAAGCTTTCTTT
>TRBJ1-1|.|once|15|TRBV6-1
CASSSSRQPNTEAFF
TGTGCCAGCAGCTCCAGTAGACAGCCGAACACTGAAGCTTTCTTT
>TRBJ1-2|.|.|16|TRBV19
CASTAGSSQRNYGYTF
TGTGCCAGTACCGCGGGGAGTTCCCAACGTAATTATGGCTACACCTTC
>TRBJ2-1|TRBD2|.|15|TRBV9
CASSPREGSYNEQFF
TGTGCCAGCAGCCCACGGGAGGGCTCCTACAATGAGCAGTTCTTC
>TRBJ2-7|.|.|13|TRBV19
CASSWQAHYEQYF
TGTGCCAGTAGCTGGCAGGCCCACTACGAGCAGTACTTC
>TRBJ1-1|.|.|13|TRBV6-5
CASRKQVGTEAFF
TGTGCCAGCAGAAAACAGGTTGGTACTGAAGCTTTCTTT
>TRBJ2-1|TRBD2|.|16|TRBV28
CASSYPRLAGLYEQFF
TGTGCCAGCAGTTACCCCCGACTAGCGGGATTGTATGAGCAGTTCTTC
>TRBJ1-3|.|.|15|TRBV6-1
CASSEAQGSRNTIYF
TGTGCCAGCAGTGAAGCACAGGGCAGCCGTAACACCATATATTTT
>TRBJ1-3|.|once|14|TRBV9
CASSVTYSGNTIYF
TGTGCCAGCAGCGTAACTTACTCTGGAAACACCATATATTTT
>TRBJ2-3|TRBD2|.|16|TRBV10-2
CASSDGNSGQTDTQYF
TGCGCCAGCAGTGACGGGAATAGCGGGCAGACAGATACGCAGTATTTT